This T cell receptor beta chain was identified during a study of technical replicates of blood from a handful of donors. Sequenced by immunoSEQ multiplex PCR; TCRdb stores in-frame clones only, minus some. The sample has about 85,000 clones, roughly 94% seen once. The junction had 6 bases not matched to a gene; V was cut back by 5 bases and J by 7 bases. The length of the CDR3 is 13 residues. From germline, CDR1 is MGHDK and CDR2 SYGVNS. The sequence was collected from a human donor in good health. This chain joins TRBV25-1 and TRBJ2-5; 8 nucleotides align to TRBD2. The sample was T cells isolated from PBMCs. The CDR3 nucleotides read TGTGCCAGCAGTCCCCGGGGGGGGGTGACCCAGTACTTC. It yields the protein CASSPRGGVTQYF.